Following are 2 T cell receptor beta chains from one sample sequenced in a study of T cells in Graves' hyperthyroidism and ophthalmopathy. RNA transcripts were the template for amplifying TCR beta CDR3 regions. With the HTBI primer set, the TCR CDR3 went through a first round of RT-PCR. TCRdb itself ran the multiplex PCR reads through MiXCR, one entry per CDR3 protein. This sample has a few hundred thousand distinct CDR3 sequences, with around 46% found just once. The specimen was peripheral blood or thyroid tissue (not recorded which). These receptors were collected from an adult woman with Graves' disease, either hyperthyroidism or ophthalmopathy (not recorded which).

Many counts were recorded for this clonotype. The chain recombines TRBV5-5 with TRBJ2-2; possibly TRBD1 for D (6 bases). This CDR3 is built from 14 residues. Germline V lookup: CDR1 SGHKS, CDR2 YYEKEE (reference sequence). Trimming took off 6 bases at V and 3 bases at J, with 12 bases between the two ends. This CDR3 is CASIPGVDTGELFF. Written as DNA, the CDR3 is TGTGCCAGCATCCCAGGGGTGGACACCGGGGAGCTGTTTTTT.

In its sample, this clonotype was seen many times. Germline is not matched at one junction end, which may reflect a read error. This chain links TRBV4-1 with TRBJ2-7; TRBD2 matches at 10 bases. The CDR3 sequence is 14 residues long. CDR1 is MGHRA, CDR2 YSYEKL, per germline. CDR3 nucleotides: TGTGCCAGCAGCCAAGGACTAGCGGACTACGAGCAGTACTTC. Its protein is CASSQGLADYEQYF.